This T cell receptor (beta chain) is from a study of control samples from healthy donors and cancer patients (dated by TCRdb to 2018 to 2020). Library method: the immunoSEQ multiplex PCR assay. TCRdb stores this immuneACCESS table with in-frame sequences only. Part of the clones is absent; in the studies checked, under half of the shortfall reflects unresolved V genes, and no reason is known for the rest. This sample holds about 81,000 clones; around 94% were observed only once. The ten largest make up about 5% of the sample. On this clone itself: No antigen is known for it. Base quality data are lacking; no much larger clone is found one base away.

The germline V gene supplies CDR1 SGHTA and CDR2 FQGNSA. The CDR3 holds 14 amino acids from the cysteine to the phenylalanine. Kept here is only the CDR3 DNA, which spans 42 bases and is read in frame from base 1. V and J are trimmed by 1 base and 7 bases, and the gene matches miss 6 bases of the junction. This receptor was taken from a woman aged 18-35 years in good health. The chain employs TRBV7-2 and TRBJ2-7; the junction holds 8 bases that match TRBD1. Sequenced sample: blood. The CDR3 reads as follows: CASSLEQGVGEQYF. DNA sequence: TGTGCCAGCAGCTTAGAACAGGGGGTAGGTGAGCAGTACTTC.